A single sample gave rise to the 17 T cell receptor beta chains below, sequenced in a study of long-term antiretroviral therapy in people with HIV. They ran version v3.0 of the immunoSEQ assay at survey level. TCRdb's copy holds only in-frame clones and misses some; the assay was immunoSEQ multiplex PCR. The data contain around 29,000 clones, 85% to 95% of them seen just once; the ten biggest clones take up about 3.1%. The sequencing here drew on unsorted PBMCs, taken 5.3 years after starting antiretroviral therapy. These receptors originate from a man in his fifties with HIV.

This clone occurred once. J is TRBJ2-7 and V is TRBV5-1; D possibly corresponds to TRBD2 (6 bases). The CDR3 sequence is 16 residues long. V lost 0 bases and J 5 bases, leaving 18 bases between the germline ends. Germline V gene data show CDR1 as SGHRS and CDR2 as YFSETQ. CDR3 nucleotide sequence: TGCGCCAGCAGCTTGGCATGGTCCGGGAGTGGGGACGAGCAGTACTTC. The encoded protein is CASSLAWSGSGDEQYF.

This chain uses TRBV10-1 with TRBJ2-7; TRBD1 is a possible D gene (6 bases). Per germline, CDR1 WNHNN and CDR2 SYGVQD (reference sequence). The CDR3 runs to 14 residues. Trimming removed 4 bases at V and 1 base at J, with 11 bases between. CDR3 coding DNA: TGCGCCAGCAGTGGGTCGCAGGGGTCCTACGAGCAGTACTTC. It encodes CASSGSQGSYEQYF.

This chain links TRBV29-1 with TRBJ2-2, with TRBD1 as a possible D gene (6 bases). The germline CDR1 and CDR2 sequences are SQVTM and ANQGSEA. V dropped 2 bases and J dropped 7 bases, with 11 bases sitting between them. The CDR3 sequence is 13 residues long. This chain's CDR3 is CSVESRGVGELFF. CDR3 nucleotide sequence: TGCAGCGTTGAAAGCAGGGGTGTCGGGGAGCTGTTTTTT.

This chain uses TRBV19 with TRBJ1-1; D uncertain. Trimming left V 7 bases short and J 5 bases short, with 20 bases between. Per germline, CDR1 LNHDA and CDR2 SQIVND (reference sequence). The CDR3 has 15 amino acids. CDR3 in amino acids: CASMMISAGGTEAFF. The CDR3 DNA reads TGTGCCAGTATGATGATTTCCGCGGGAGGGACTGAAGCTTTCTTT.

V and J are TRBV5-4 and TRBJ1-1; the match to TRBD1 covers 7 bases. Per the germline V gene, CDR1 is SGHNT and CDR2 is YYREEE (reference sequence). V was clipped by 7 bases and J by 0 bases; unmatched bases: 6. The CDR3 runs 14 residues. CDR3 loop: CASFRTGMNTEAFF. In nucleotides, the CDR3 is TGTGCCAGCTTCAGGACAGGTATGAACACTGAAGCTTTCTTT.

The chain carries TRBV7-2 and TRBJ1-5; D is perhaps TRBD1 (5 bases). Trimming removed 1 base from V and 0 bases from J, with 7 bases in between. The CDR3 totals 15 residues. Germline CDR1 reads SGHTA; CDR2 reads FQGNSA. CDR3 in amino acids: CASSLEGTSNQPQHF. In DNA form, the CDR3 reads TGTGCCAGCAGCTTAGAAGGGACTAGCAATCAGCCCCAGCATTTT.

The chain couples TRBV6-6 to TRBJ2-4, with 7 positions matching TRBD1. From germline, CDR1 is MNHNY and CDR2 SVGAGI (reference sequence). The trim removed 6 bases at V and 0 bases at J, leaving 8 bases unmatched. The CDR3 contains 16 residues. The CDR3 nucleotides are TGTGCCAGCAGCCCGGGACAGTTCGAAGCCAAAAACATTCAGTACTTC. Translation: CASSPGQFEAKNIQYF.

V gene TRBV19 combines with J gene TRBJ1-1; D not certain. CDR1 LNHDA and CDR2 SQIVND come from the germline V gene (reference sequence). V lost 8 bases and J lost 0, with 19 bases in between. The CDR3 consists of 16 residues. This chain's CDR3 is CASQTLPTKLNTEAFF. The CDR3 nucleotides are TGTGCCAGTCAAACATTACCCACGAAGCTGAACACTGAAGCTTTCTTT.

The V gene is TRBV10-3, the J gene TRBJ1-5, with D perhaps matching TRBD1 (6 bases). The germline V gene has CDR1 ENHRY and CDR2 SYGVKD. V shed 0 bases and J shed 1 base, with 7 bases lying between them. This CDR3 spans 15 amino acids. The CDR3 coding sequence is TGTGCCATCAGTGAGTCGGGGACAAGCAATCAGCCCCAGCATTTT. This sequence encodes CAISESGTSNQPQHF.

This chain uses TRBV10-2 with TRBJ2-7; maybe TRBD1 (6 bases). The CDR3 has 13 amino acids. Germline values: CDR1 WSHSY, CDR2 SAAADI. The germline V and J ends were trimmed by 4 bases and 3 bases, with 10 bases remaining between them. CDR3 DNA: TGCGCCAGCAGTGGGACAGCAGTCTACGAGCAGTACTTC. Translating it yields CASSGTAVYEQYF.

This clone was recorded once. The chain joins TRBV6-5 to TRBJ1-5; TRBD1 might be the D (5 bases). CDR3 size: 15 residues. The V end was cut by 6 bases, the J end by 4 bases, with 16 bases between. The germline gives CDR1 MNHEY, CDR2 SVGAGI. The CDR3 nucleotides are TGTGCCAGCAGACTCCGGGACGCAGAAAATCAGCCCCAGCATTTT. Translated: CASRLRDAENQPQHF.

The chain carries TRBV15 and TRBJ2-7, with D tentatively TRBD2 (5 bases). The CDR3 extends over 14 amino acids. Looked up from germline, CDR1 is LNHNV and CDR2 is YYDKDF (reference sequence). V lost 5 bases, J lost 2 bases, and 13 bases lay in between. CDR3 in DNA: TGTGCCACCAGCCCCCGCCGGGGAACCTACGAGCAGTACTTC. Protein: CATSPRRGTYEQYF.

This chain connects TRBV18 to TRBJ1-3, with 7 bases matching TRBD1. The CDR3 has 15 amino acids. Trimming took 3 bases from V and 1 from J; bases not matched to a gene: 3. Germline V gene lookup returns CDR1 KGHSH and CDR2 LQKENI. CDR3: CASSPSTGSGNTIYF. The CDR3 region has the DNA TGTGCCAGCTCACCTTCGACAGGGTCTGGAAACACCATATATTTT.

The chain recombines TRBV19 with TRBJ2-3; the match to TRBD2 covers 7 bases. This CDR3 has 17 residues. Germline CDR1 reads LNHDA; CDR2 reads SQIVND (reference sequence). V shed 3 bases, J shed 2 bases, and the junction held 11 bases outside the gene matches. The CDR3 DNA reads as TGTGCCAGTAGTATGAAGGGGCTAGCGGAATTCACAGATACGCAGTATTTT. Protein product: CASSMKGLAEFTDTQYF.

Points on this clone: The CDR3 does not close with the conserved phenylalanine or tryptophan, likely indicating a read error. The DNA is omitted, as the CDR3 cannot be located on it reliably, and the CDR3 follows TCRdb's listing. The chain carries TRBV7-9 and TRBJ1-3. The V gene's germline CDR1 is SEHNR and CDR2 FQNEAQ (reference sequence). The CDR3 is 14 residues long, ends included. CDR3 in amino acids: CASSSTEAGRPGSI.

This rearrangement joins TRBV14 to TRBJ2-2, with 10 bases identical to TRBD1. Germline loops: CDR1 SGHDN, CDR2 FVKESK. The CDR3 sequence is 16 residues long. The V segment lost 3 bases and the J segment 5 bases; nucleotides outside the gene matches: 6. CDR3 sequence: CASSHLDRGKTGELFF. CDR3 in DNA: TGTGCCAGCAGCCATTTGGACAGGGGGAAAACCGGGGAGCTGTTTTTT. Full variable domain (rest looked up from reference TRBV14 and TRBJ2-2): EAGVTQFPSHSVIEKGQTVTLRCDPISGHDNLYWYRRVMGKEIKFLLHFVKESKQDESGMPNNRFLAERTGGTYSTLKVQPAELEDSGVYFCASSHLDRGKTGELFFGEGSRLTVL.

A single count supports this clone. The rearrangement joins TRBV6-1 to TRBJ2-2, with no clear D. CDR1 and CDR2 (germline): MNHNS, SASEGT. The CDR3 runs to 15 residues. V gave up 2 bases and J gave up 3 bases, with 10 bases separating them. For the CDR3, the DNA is TGTGCCAGCAGTGAATGGCTCAGCGACACCGGGGAGCTGTTTTTT. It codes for CASSEWLSDTGELFF.